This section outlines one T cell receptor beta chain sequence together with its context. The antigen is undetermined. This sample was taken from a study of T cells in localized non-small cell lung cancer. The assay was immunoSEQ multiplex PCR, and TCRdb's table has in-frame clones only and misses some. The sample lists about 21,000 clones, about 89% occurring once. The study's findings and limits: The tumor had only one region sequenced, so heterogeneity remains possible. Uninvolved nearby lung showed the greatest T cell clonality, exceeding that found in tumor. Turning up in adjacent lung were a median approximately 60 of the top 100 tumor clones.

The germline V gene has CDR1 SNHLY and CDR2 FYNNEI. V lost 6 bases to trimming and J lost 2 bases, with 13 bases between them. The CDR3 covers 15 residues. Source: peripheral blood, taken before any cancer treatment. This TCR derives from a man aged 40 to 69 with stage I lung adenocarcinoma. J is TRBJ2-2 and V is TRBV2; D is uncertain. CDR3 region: CASSALGINTGELFF. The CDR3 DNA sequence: TGTGCCAGCAGCGCCTTGGGGATCAACACCGGGGAGCTGTTTTTT.